The 26 T cell receptor beta chains in this list originate from one sample, sequenced in a study of cytomegalovirus exposure and HLA in healthy donors (TCRdb year 2017). The library was generated by the immunoSEQ multiplex PCR assay. The multiplex PCR relied on a mix of 60 forward primers for TCR Vbeta segments and 13 reverse primers for TCR Jbeta segments. This immuneACCESS table, as held by TCRdb, lists in-frame sequences with V and J called but not all clones. Of the missing ones, under half trace to an unresolved V gene in checked studies; the others have no known cause. This sample holds 99,000 or so clones; approximately 80% were observed only once. The ten largest clones represent about 5.3% of the sample. The sequencing input was PBMCs. The receptors stem from a male donor in good health and CMV-seronegative.

The J gene is TRBJ1-1, the V gene TRBV6-5, with D maybe TRBD1 (5 bases). V was pared by 2 bases and J by 11 bases, with 18 bases between. The CDR3 runs to 14 residues. Germline values: CDR1 MNHEY, CDR2 SVGAGI. CDR3 DNA sequence: TGTGCCAGCAGTTACCTCGACGGGGGTACCAGCGCTTTCTTT. It specifies CASSYLDGGTSAFF.

The chain is built from TRBV19 and TRBJ1-4; 9 bases match TRBD1. The V gene's germline CDR1 is LNHDA and CDR2 SQIVND (reference sequence). The V segment lost 3 bases and the J segment 7 bases; nucleotides outside the gene matches: 3. The CDR3 is made up of 14 amino acids. CDR3 loop: CASSIRDRVEKLFF. DNA of the CDR3: TGTGCCAGTAGTATCCGGGACAGGGTTGAAAAACTGTTTTTT.

V and J are TRBV6-5 and TRBJ2-2; 7 nucleotides match TRBD2. CDR1 is MNHEY, CDR2 SVGAGI, per germline. The CDR3 contains 13 residues. The trim removed 2 bases at V and 12 bases at J, leaving 6 bases unmatched. CDR3 bases: TGTGCCAGCAGTTACCGGAGCGGGGCTAAGCTGTTTTTT. This gives the protein CASSYRSGAKLFF.

The chain links TRBV9 to TRBJ1-2, with TRBD1 as a possible D gene (6 bases). Trimming removed 4 bases from V and 6 bases from J, with 16 bases in between. CDR1 SGDLS and CDR2 YYNGEE come from the germline V gene. The CDR3 loop spans 14 amino acids. The CDR3, as DNA: TGTGCCAGCAGCAGGGGGACGGCGGCTGATGGCTACACCTTC. It yields the protein CASSRGTAADGYTF. The full variable domain, its missing parts supplied by reference TRBV9 and TRBJ1-2, is DSGVTQTPKHLITATGQRVTLRCSPRSGDLSVYWYQQSLDQGLQFLIQYYNGEERAKGNILERFSAQQFPDLHSELNLSSLELGDSALYFCASSRGTAADGYTFGSGTRLTVV.

The J gene is TRBJ2-1, the V gene TRBV5-4; D may be TRBD1 (5 bases). Germline V CDR1 and CDR2: SGHNT, YYREEE (reference sequence). V dropped 0 bases and J dropped 5 bases, with 9 bases sitting between them. The CDR3 is 14 residues long. CDR3: CASSLGGYNNEQFF. The CDR3 coding sequence is TGTGCCAGCAGCTTGGGGGGCTACAACAATGAGCAGTTCTTC.

This clone was detected only a few times. This chain connects TRBV27 to TRBJ2-6, with 9 bases matching TRBD1. Unmatched junction bases numbered 15, after V lost 6 bases and J lost 0 bases. The CDR3 runs 20 residues. Germline V lookup: CDR1 MNHEY, CDR2 SMNVEV (reference sequence). The CDR3 nucleotides read TGTGCCAGCAGCCTATGGGGACAGGGTGCGGGGGTCTCTGGGGCCAACGTCCTGACTTTC. This gives the protein CASSLWGQGAGVSGANVLTF.

The table lists this clone with a few counts. CDR3 in amino acids: CASSWTSTTEQYF. As DNA, the CDR3 is TGTGCCAGCAGCTGGACAAGCACTACCGAGCAGTACTTC. The rearrangement joins TRBV7-9 to TRBJ2-7, with D tentatively TRBD1 (5 bases). Looked up from germline, CDR1 is SEHNR and CDR2 is FQNEAQ (reference sequence). V lost 4 bases and J lost 6, with 13 bases in between. CDR3 length: 13 residues.

This clone was found a few times. This chain uses TRBV7-9 with TRBJ1-4, with D unclear. V lost 3 bases to trimming and J lost 6 bases, with 8 bases between them. Germline lookup yields CDR1 SEHNR and CDR2 FQNEAQ (reference sequence). This CDR3 spans 13 amino acids. The CDR3 sequence is CASSFSVYEKLFF. CDR3 in DNA: TGTGCCAGCAGCTTTTCGGTATATGAAAAACTGTTTTTT.

The V and J genes are TRBV19 and TRBJ2-7; 12 bases agree with TRBD2. J lost 4 bases, V lost 2 bases, and 6 bases had no gene match. This CDR3 has 16 residues. Germline V gene lookup returns CDR1 LNHDA and CDR2 SQIVND (reference sequence). This CDR3 is CASSISWTSGKYEQYF. In DNA, the CDR3 is TGTGCCAGTAGTATATCTTGGACTAGCGGGAAATACGAGCAGTACTTC. The full variable domain, in which reference TRBV19 and TRBJ2-7 provide the parts outside the CDR3, is DGGITQSPKYLFRKEGQNVTLSCEQNLNHDAMYWYRQDPGQGLRLIYYSQIVNDFQKGDIAEGYSVSREKKESFPLTVTSAQKNPTAFYLCASSISWTSGKYEQYFGPGTRLTVT.

The V and J genes are TRBV19 and TRBJ1-3, with a possible D match to TRBD1 (5 bases). Germline CDR1 is LNHDA and CDR2 is SQIVND (reference sequence). This CDR3 has 16 amino acids. V gave up 7 bases and J gave up 2 bases, with 18 bases separating them. The CDR3 reads CASNKDGLGAGNTIYF. The CDR3 region has the DNA TGTGCCAGTAATAAGGACGGCCTAGGGGCTGGAAACACCATATATTTT.

The rearrangement links TRBV30 to TRBJ1-1; TRBD1 might be the D (6 bases). This CDR3 region has 13 residues. V was trimmed by 3 bases and J by 12 bases, leaving 20 bases between them. Germline V gene sequence: CDR1 GTSNPN, CDR2 SVGIG (reference sequence). CDR3 loop: CAWSTPGGRYTFF. CDR3 DNA sequence: TGTGCCTGGAGCACCCCGGGGGGGCGATACACTTTCTTT.

This clone came up a few times. A read error may account for a junction end that differs from germline. The chain links TRBV7-7 to TRBJ2-3; 10 bases fit TRBD2. This CDR3 region has 15 residues. Germline CDR1 is SSHAT and CDR2 is FNYEAQ (reference sequence). This chain's CDR3 is CASSSGLAATDTQYF. In DNA form, the CDR3 reads TGTGCTAGCAGCTCAGGACTAGCGGCCACAGATACGCAGTATTTT.

J is TRBJ2-1 and V is TRBV11-3; no definite D call. Germline-derived CDR1 and CDR2 are SGHNT and YENEEA. The CDR3 has 12 residues. V dropped 5 bases and J dropped 7 bases, with 9 bases sitting between them. DNA of the CDR3: TGTGCCAGCAGCACCGACTGGAATGAGCAGTTCTTC. Protein sequence: CASSTDWNEQFF.

The rearrangement links TRBV7-3 to TRBJ2-5; D is ambiguous. The CDR3 is 12 residues long. V gave up 5 bases and J gave up 5 bases, with 9 bases separating them. CDR1 is SGHTA, CDR2 FQGTGA, per germline. The chain's CDR3 is CASSLDGETQYF. The CDR3 DNA is TGTGCCAGCAGCCTAGATGGGGAGACCCAGTACTTC.

CDR3 region: CASSLGAGAKETQYF. The CDR3, as DNA: TGTGCCAGCAGCTTGGGGGCGGGAGCTAAGGAGACCCAGTACTTC. The genes are TRBV5-4 and TRBJ2-5, with TRBD2 matching over 7 bases. The V and J ends lost 0 bases and 5 bases, in that order; junction bases with no gene match: 7. The CDR3 consists of 15 residues. Germline CDR1 is SGHNT and CDR2 is YYREEE (reference sequence).

The genes are TRBV7-3 and TRBJ2-1; 11 bases line up with TRBD2. The trim removed 3 bases at V and 4 bases at J, leaving 5 bases unmatched. The CDR3 contains 16 residues. CDR1 is SGHTA and CDR2 is FQGTGA in the germline V gene. CDR3 coding DNA: TGTGCCAGCAGCTTTTCCGGACTAGCGGGTTACAATGAGCAGTTCTTC. It codes for CASSFSGLAGYNEQFF.

In the case of this clone: The junction shows a germline mismatch at one end, possibly a read error. V and J are TRBV27 and TRBJ2-7; 7 bases map to TRBD2. The CDR3 has 12 residues. The germline V gene has CDR1 MNHEY and CDR2 SMNVEV (reference sequence). CDR3 loop: CASSPRASGLHF. The CDR3 bases are TGTGCCAGCAGTCCCCGGGCTAGCGGTCTGCACTTC.

The count of this clone is one. The J gene is TRBJ1-1, the V gene TRBV25-1; 7 nucleotides align to TRBD1. The V gene end was trimmed by 2 bases and the J gene end by 6 bases; junction bases not matched to a gene: 9. Germline V gene lookup returns CDR1 MGHDK and CDR2 SYGVNS. The CDR3 is 15 amino acids. CDR3 protein: CASSENPGTVAEAFF. The DNA for the CDR3 is TGTGCCAGCAGTGAAAACCCGGGGACAGTAGCTGAAGCTTTCTTT.

The chain combines TRBV28 with TRBJ2-2, with 9 bases fitting TRBD1. CDR3 size: 18 residues. Trimming took 7 bases from V and 0 from J; bases not matched to a gene: 12. Germline-derived CDR1 and CDR2 are MDHEN and SYDVKM. CDR3 nucleotides: TGTGCCAGCACCCACAGGGGGCGGTATACGCCGAACACCGGGGAGCTGTTTTTT. Translated, it gives CASTHRGRYTPNTGELFF.

The sample holds a few counts of this clone. CDR3 DNA: TGTGCCAGCAGCTCCATTAGCGGGAATGGAGATACGCAGTATTTT. Translated: CASSSISGNGDTQYF. The J gene is TRBJ2-3, the V gene TRBV11-3; 8 bases are shared with TRBD2. Germline V CDR1 and CDR2: SGHNT, YENEEA. The CDR3 is 15 amino acids. Trimming removed 4 bases from V and 5 bases from J; junction bases left unmatched: 8.

The chain employs TRBV7-9 and TRBJ2-5, with 9 nucleotides matching TRBD1. This CDR3 spans 16 amino acids. The V gene's germline CDR1 is SEHNR and CDR2 FQNEAQ (reference sequence). Trimming took 3 bases from V and 4 from J; bases not matched to a gene: 9. CDR3 sequence: CASSFSADRGGETQYF. The CDR3 DNA reads TGTGCCAGCAGCTTTAGCGCGGACAGGGGAGGAGAGACCCAGTACTTC.

As for this clone: The same CDR3 is also encoded by other DNA sequences in this sample. The genes are TRBV4-1 and TRBJ1-4, with unresolved D. The CDR3 totals 18 residues. In germline, CDR1 is MGHRA, CDR2 YSYEKL. Deletions cut 4 bases from V and 6 bases from J, with 24 bases between. In DNA form, the CDR3 reads TGCGCCAGCAGCCGCCCCCCCCGGGTGGAGGTGCGGGATGAAAAACTGTTTTTT. Translated: CASSRPPRVEVRDEKLFF.

V gene TRBV23-1 combines with J gene TRBJ1-5, with TRBD1 as a possible D gene (5 bases). TRBV23-1 is flagged as an ORF with uncertain function. V lost 8 bases, J lost 6 bases, and 20 bases lay in between. This CDR3 is 15 amino acids long. The CDR3 coding sequence is TGCGCCAGCCGCCTCGAAGGGGAAGATACTCAGCCCCAGCATTTT. Protein sequence: CASRLEGEDTQPQHF.

This clone was counted a few times. The junction does not match germline at one end; this may be a read error. The rearrangement links TRBV7-9 to TRBJ2-3, with 10 bases matching TRBD2. CDR1 SEHNR and CDR2 FQNEAQ come from the germline V gene (reference sequence). The CDR3 length is 14 residues. The CDR3 coding sequence is TGTGCCAGCAGCCTAGCGGGAGGCACAGATACGCAGTATTTT. Its translation: CASSLAGGTDTQYF. The full variable domain, completed using reference TRBV7-9 and TRBJ2-3, is DTGVSQNPRHKITKRGQNVTFRCDPISEHNRLYWYRQTLGQGPEFLTYFQNEAQLEKSRLLSDRFSAERPKGSFSTLEIQRTEQGDSAMYLCASSLAGGTDTQYFGPGTRLTVL.

Of note for this clone: One end of the junction is discordant with germline, which a read error may explain. The chain employs TRBV5-4 and TRBJ1-1, with a possible D match to TRBD1 (6 bases). Germline V CDR1 and CDR2: SGHNT, YYREEE (reference sequence). The CDR3 is made up of 14 amino acids. As DNA, the CDR3 is TGTGCCCGCAGGGGTACAGGATTTAACACTGAAGCTTTCTTT. Its translation: CARRGTGFNTEAFF.

The V gene is TRBV5-1, the J gene TRBJ1-2; TRBD1 matches at 10 bases. In germline, CDR1 is SGHRS, CDR2 YFSETQ. With V trimmed by 3 bases and J by 2 bases, 7 bases remained unmatched. This CDR3 has 16 residues. The CDR3 loop reads CASSYEPGQGNYGYTF. The CDR3 nucleotides are TGCGCCAGCAGCTACGAGCCGGGACAGGGGAACTATGGCTACACCTTC.